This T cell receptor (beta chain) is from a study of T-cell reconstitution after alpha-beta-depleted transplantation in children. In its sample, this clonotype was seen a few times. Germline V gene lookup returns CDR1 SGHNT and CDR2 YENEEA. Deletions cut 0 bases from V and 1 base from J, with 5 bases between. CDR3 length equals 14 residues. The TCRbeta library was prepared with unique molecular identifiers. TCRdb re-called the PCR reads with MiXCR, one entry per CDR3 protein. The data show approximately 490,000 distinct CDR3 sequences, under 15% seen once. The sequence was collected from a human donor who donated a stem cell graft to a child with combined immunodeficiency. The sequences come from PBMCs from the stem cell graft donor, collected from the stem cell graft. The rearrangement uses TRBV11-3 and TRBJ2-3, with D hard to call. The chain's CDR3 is CASSLDLGTDTQYF. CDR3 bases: TGTGCCAGCAGCTTAGATCTTGGCACAGATACGCAGTATTTT.